Listed here are 26 T cell receptor beta chains from one sample, sequenced in a study of shared clonotypes between healthy human individuals. As defined, naive CD8 cells were CD45RO-negative and positively selected for CCR7, with terminally differentiated effector memory CD45RA+ cells excluded. The method was immunoSEQ multiplex PCR; TCRdb's version includes in-frame clones alone and lacks a portion of them. The table records nearly 600,000 clones, nearly 97% of them present only once. The sample consisted of naive CD8+ T cells sorted from blood. These receptors came from a woman in her twenties or thirties in good health.

V and J are TRBV11-3 and TRBJ2-3, with a tentative D call TRBD1 (5 bases). V gave up 0 bases and J gave up 6 bases, with 16 bases separating them. The CDR3 length is 16 residues. The germline CDR1 and CDR2 sequences are SGHNT and YENEEA. The CDR3 is CASSLDGALGPDTQYF. The CDR3 region has the DNA TGTGCCAGCAGCTTAGATGGGGCCTTGGGCCCGGATACGCAGTATTTT.

This rearrangement joins TRBV27 to TRBJ2-2; D is uncertain. V was clipped by 4 bases and J by 3 bases, with 15 bases between them. Germline V gene data show CDR1 as MNHEY and CDR2 as SMNVEV (reference sequence). This CDR3 contains 16 residues. The CDR3 DNA sequence: TGTGCCAGCAGTTGGGGTATGGGTGAGGACACCGGGGAGCTGTTTTTT. Its protein is CASSWGMGEDTGELFF.

The sample holds one count of this clone. V gene TRBV11-2 combines with J gene TRBJ2-3; D call uncertain. Trimming removed 0 bases at V and 4 bases at J, with 17 bases between. This CDR3 has 17 residues. Germline CDR1 is SGHAT and CDR2 is FQNNGV. The CDR3 here is CASSLDSRSLFADTQYF. In DNA form, the CDR3 reads TGTGCCAGCAGCTTAGATTCCCGGTCACTATTTGCAGATACGCAGTATTTT.

The chain joins TRBV5-1 to TRBJ2-7; no firm D call. This CDR3 spans 13 amino acids. The V gene's germline CDR1 is SGHRS and CDR2 YFSETQ. V gave up 1 base and J gave up 7 bases, with 12 bases separating them. The CDR3 region is CASSLLQPWEQYF. CDR3 coding DNA: TGCGCCAGCAGCTTGTTACAGCCGTGGGAGCAGTACTTC.

This sequence joins TRBV27 and TRBJ2-3, with D unclear. This CDR3 spans 14 amino acids. CDR1 MNHEY and CDR2 SMNVEV come from the germline V gene (reference sequence). The V gene lost 3 bases and the J gene lost 4 bases, with 11 bases spanning the gap. CDR3 sequence reads: CASSFFGVSDTQYF. CDR3 DNA: TGTGCCAGCAGTTTTTTTGGGGTATCAGATACGCAGTATTTT.

Details on this clone: Other DNA sequences of this sample code for an identical CDR3. This sequence joins TRBV28 and TRBJ2-2; 8 bases align to TRBD1. Germline CDR1 MDHEN, CDR2 SYDVKM. The junction had 2 bases not matched to a gene; V was cut back by 4 bases and J by 4 bases. CDR3 length: 14 residues. The CDR3 coding sequence is TGTGCCAGCAGTTCAACAGGGGGCACCGGGGAGCTGTTTTTT. Protein product: CASSSTGGTGELFF.

This chain links TRBV5-4 with TRBJ2-1; TRBD1 might be the D (5 bases). The CDR3 sequence is 12 residues long. V was pared by 2 bases and J by 14 bases, with 14 bases between. CDR1 and CDR2 (germline): SGHNT, YYREEE (reference sequence). The CDR3 region is CASSLAASREFF. DNA of the CDR3: TGTGCCAGCAGCTTAGCCGCCTCCAGGGAGTTCTTC.

The V and J genes are TRBV7-9 and TRBJ2-5; D is possibly TRBD2 (6 bases). This CDR3 comprises 15 residues. Germline CDR1 is SEHNR and CDR2 is FQNEAQ (reference sequence). V lost 4 bases to trimming and J lost 4 bases, with 16 bases between them. DNA for the CDR3: TGTGCCAGCAGCTACCAGGCCGGGGGAGCAGAGACCCAGTACTTC. Translating it yields CASSYQAGGAETQYF.

The chain is built from TRBV28 and TRBJ2-7, with D possibly matching TRBD1 (6 bases). This CDR3 has 15 amino acids. The V end lost 0 bases, the J end lost 1 base, and 10 bases lay between the germline ends. CDR1 and CDR2 (germline): MDHEN, SYDVKM. As DNA, the CDR3 is TGTGCCAGCAGTTTATGGTTGGACAGATCCTACGAGCAGTACTTC. Its translation is CASSLWLDRSYEQYF.

This clone has only a few counts. The chain couples TRBV27 to TRBJ1-1; maybe TRBD1 (5 bases). CDR3 size: 14 residues. Between the trimmed V and J ends, which lost 6 bases and 4 bases, there was a span of 15 bases. From germline, CDR1 is MNHEY and CDR2 SMNVEV (reference sequence). The CDR3 coding sequence is TGTGCCAGCAGATGGCTGGGGGGAAGCACTGAAGCTTTCTTT. Translating gives CASRWLGGSTEAFF.

The chain recombines TRBV13 with TRBJ2-3; maybe TRBD1 (5 bases). Deletions cut 6 bases from V and 3 bases from J, with 7 bases between. Germline assignment: CDR1 PRHDT and CDR2 FYEKMQ (reference sequence). The CDR3 spans 12 residues. The chain's CDR3 is CASSQGTDTQYF. The CDR3 nucleotides read TGTGCCAGCAGTCAGGGAACAGATACGCAGTATTTT.

The chain links TRBV10-3 to TRBJ2-7; TRBD1 aligns across 8 bases. This CDR3 has 18 residues. Germline assignment: CDR1 ENHRY and CDR2 SYGVKD. V lost 4 bases to trimming and J lost 2 bases; unmatched junction nucleotides: 16. For the CDR3, the DNA is TGTGCCATCAGTGGGAACCCCAAAGGGGAACAGGGGGCCTACGAGCAGTACTTC. It specifies CAISGNPKGEQGAYEQYF.

The V call is TRBV21-1, the J call TRBJ2-7. TRBV21-1 is a documented pseudogene. This CDR3 is built from 15 residues. CDR3 nucleotide sequence: TGTGCCAGCAGCCCCCCCCGGGACCTAACCTACGAGCAGTACTTC. Translating it yields CASSPPRDLTYEQYF.

The chain uses TRBV28 and TRBJ2-2; 10 nucleotides agree with TRBD2. The germline V gene has CDR1 MDHEN and CDR2 SYDVKM. V gave up 3 bases and J gave up 7 bases; unmatched junction bases: 8. This CDR3 has 16 amino acids. CDR3 amino acids: CASSLVLSGRFGELFF. The CDR3 DNA reads as TGTGCCAGCAGTTTGGTCCTTAGCGGGAGGTTCGGGGAGCTGTTTTTT.

This chain uses TRBV27 with TRBJ2-1; a possible D gene is TRBD2 (7 bases). V shed 7 bases and J shed 4 bases, with 14 bases lying between them. This CDR3 is 14 amino acids long. Germline CDR1 and CDR2: MNHEY and SMNVEV (reference sequence). The CDR3 sequence is CASTVGGGYNEQFF. CDR3 in DNA: TGTGCCAGCACGGTGGGAGGGGGGTACAATGAGCAGTTCTTC.

J is TRBJ1-1 and V is TRBV27; D is perhaps TRBD1 (5 bases). V was trimmed by 6 bases and J by 7 bases, leaving 12 bases between them. The CDR3 is 12 amino acids. Germline V lookup: CDR1 MNHEY, CDR2 SMNVEV (reference sequence). The DNA of the CDR3 is TGTGCCAGCAGAACAGGCACAATTGAAGCTTTCTTT. It encodes CASRTGTIEAFF.

The chain joins TRBV2 to TRBJ2-2; perhaps TRBD2 as D (6 bases). V shed 5 bases and J shed 1 base, with 8 bases lying between them. The germline V gene encodes CDR1 SNHLY and CDR2 FYNNEI. CDR3 length: 14 residues. CDR3 sequence: CASSPGVNTGELFF. In nucleotides, the CDR3 is TGTGCCAGCAGTCCGGGAGTGAACACCGGGGAGCTGTTTTTT.

The rearrangement uses TRBV4-1 and TRBJ2-7; D is tentatively TRBD1 or TRBD2 (8 bases each). V gave up 5 bases and J gave up 5 bases, with 19 bases separating them. CDR1 and CDR2 (germline): MGHRA, YSYEKL. The CDR3 is 15 amino acids. CDR3 region: CASSLNSGTGHEQYF. The CDR3 region has the DNA TGCGCCAGCAGCTTAAATAGCGGGACAGGACACGAGCAGTACTTC.

The gene calls are TRBV7-9 and TRBJ1-5; perhaps TRBD1 as D (5 bases). Germline V gene lookup returns CDR1 SEHNR and CDR2 FQNEAQ (reference sequence). This CDR3 contains 13 residues. V was clipped by 0 bases and J by 7 bases, with 7 bases between them. CDR3 bases: TGTGCCAGCAGCTTAGCCAGGGACCAGCCCCAGCATTTT. Translation gives CASSLARDQPQHF. The variable domain in full, completed from reference TRBV7-9 and TRBJ1-5, reads DTGVSQNPRHKITKRGQNVTFRCDPISEHNRLYWYRQTLGQGPEFLTYFQNEAQLEKSRLLSDRFSAERPKGSFSTLEIQRTEQGDSAMYLCASSLARDQPQHFGDGTRLSIL.

This clone was observed a single time. The chain uses TRBV7-3 and TRBJ2-1; D is unclear. The V gene's germline CDR1 is SGHTA and CDR2 FQGTGA. This CDR3 spans 14 amino acids. Trimming stripped 5 bases from V and 5 bases from J, with 13 bases between. CDR3 sequence (DNA): TGTGCCAGCAGCGGGTTCCCACACAACAATGAGCAGTTCTTC. It codes for CASSGFPHNNEQFF.

The CDR3 sequence is CASSSPTSGRYEQYF. CDR3 in DNA: TGTGCCAGCAGCTCACCGACTAGCGGGAGGTACGAGCAGTACTTC. The rearrangement links TRBV5-5 to TRBJ2-7, with 13 bases fitting TRBD2. The V gene's germline CDR1 is SGHKS and CDR2 YYEKEE (reference sequence). The CDR3 length is 15 residues. The junction had 4 bases not matched to a gene; V was cut back by 3 bases and J by 4 bases.

The V gene is TRBV4-1, the J gene TRBJ1-4; no definite D call. The V and J ends lost 2 bases and 6 bases respectively, with 13 bases between them. The germline V gene encodes CDR1 MGHRA and CDR2 YSYEKL. This CDR3 has 15 amino acids. The CDR3 reads CASSQLHSAYEKLFF. CDR3 bases: TGCGCCAGCAGCCAACTGCATTCGGCTTATGAAAAACTGTTTTTT.

The chain recombines TRBV5-4 with TRBJ2-7; possibly TRBD2 for D (6 bases). Deletions cut 1 base from V and 3 bases from J, with 14 bases between. The germline gives CDR1 SGHNT, CDR2 YYREEE (reference sequence). The CDR3 covers 15 residues. This CDR3 reads CASSLYVGEVYEQYF. As DNA, the CDR3 is TGTGCCAGCAGCTTGTACGTCGGGGAGGTCTACGAGCAGTACTTC.

J is TRBJ1-5 and V is TRBV5-1, with D hard to call. This CDR3 has 13 amino acids. V lost 2 bases to trimming and J lost 1 base, with 4 bases between them. CDR1 is SGHRS, CDR2 YFSETQ, per germline. CDR3 residues: CASSLGSNQPQHF. CDR3 bases: TGCGCCAGCAGCTTAGGGAGCAATCAGCCCCAGCATTTT.

The V and J genes are TRBV11-1 and TRBJ2-1; TRBD1 matches at 9 bases. V shed 5 bases and J 0 bases; nucleotides not matched to a gene: 8. Germline lookup yields CDR1 SGHAT and CDR2 FQDESV (reference sequence). The CDR3 covers 17 residues. The CDR3 DNA sequence: TGTGCCAGCAGCCCGGACAGGGGAAGGAGCTCCTACAATGAGCAGTTCTTC. It specifies CASSPDRGRSSYNEQFF.

The chain uses TRBV9 and TRBJ2-7; 7 nucleotides match TRBD2. Per germline, CDR1 SGDLS and CDR2 YYNGEE. V lost 7 bases to trimming and J lost 3 bases; unmatched junction nucleotides: 7. CDR3 length: 13 amino acids. The CDR3 sequence is CASGSGSGYEQYF. CDR3 coding DNA: TGTGCCAGCGGTAGCGGGTCCGGCTACGAGCAGTACTTC.